The clone carrying this T cell receptor (beta chain) was counted once. As yet, its antigen is unknown. These data are taken from a study of T cell responses to AZD1222 COVID-19 vaccine. Study summary: Second-dose groups at about 4 or about 12 weeks were pooled. Notes on the study in general: Sampled repertoires all dated from after the peak T cell response. An increase in Spike-specific TCR breadth and depth was observed after two AZD1222 doses. Clonal diversity was possibly underestimated; the donors were predominantly white British and more often female.

This CDR3 is built from 16 residues. The V gene lost 0 bases and the J gene lost 3 bases, with 14 bases spanning the gap. The V gene's germline CDR1 is SGHRS and CDR2 YFSETQ. The data were produced by immunoSEQ multiplex PCR, yet TCRdb's version contains in-frame clones alone and is incomplete. The data hold roughly 150,000 clones, with about 91% observed a single time. The chain has TRBV5-1 and TRBJ2-3; D not resolved. This sample comprised peripheral blood, obtained on day 0 of AZD1222 vaccination. This sequence was found in an adult in good health. CDR3 loop: CASSLALNPRTDTQYF. CDR3 DNA sequence: TGCGCCAGCAGCTTGGCCCTCAATCCGAGGACAGATACGCAGTATTTT.